The 12 T cell receptor beta chains below all came from one sample that was sequenced in a study of blood T cell repertoires in COVID-19. The assay was immunoSEQ multiplex PCR, and TCRdb's table has in-frame clones only and misses some. The table lists about 330,000 clones, about 86% of them singletons. The sample comprised peripheral blood. The receptors here all came from a woman between 45 and 60 years old with acute or convalescent COVID-19.

The V gene is TRBV9, the J gene TRBJ1-4; D might be TRBD1 (5 bases). CDR3 length equals 15 residues. Germline-derived CDR1 and CDR2 are SGDLS and YYNGEE. V was pared by 3 bases and J by 0 bases, with 9 bases between. The CDR3 DNA reads as TGTGCCAGCAGCGCAAGGGACTCAACTAATGAAAAACTGTTTTTT. Its protein is CASSARDSTNEKLFF.

This clone was picked up one time. This chain links TRBV7-2 with TRBJ2-7, with D possibly being TRBD2 (6 bases). The V gene lost 0 bases and the J gene lost 0 bases, with 6 bases spanning the gap. Germline-derived CDR1 and CDR2 are SGHTA and FQGNSA. This CDR3 contains 14 residues. CDR3: CASSLASGSYEQYF. CDR3 nucleotides: TGTGCCAGCAGCTTAGCTAGCGGCTCCTACGAGCAGTACTTC.

This clone showed up just a few times. Other DNA sequences in this specimen translate into the identical CDR3. CDR3 sequence: CASSRTSGSYEQYF. As DNA, the CDR3 is TGTGCCAGCAGTCGGACTAGCGGCTCCTACGAGCAGTACTTC. The gene calls are TRBV7-2 and TRBJ2-7; 10 nucleotides agree with TRBD2. From germline, CDR1 is SGHTA and CDR2 FQGNSA. Unmatched junction bases numbered 2, after V lost 6 bases and J lost 0 bases. The CDR3 extends over 14 amino acids. Full variable domain (missing parts from reference TRBV7-2 and TRBJ2-7): GAGVSQSPSNKVTEKGKDVELRCDPISGHTALYWYRQSLGQGLEFLIYFQGNSAPDKSGLPSDRFSAERTGGSVSTLTIQRTQQEDSAVYLCASSRTSGSYEQYFGPGTRLTVT.

CDR3 residues: CASSQLPGQGDGYTF. CDR3 bases: TGTGCCAGCAGCCAATTACCAGGACAGGGGGATGGCTACACCTTC. The chain has TRBV14 and TRBJ1-2, with 10 bases that match TRBD1. Losses at the gene ends were 2 bases for V and 6 bases for J; bases not matched to a gene: 6. The germline V gene encodes CDR1 SGHDN and CDR2 FVKESK. The CDR3 consists of 15 residues.

V gene TRBV12-5 combines with J gene TRBJ2-1; the D gene is possibly TRBD2 (6 bases). Trimming shortened V by 1 base and J by 9 bases, and 16 bases separated the two germline ends. Germline V gene sequence: CDR1 LGHNT, CDR2 FRNRAP. This CDR3 region has 15 residues. CDR3 sequence (DNA): TGTGCTAGTGGTTTGGCTATCGGGACTTTAGCTGAGCAGTTCTTC. Translating gives CASGLAIGTLAEQFF.

This sequence joins TRBV5-1 and TRBJ2-1; D is possibly TRBD1 (5 bases). Trimming took off 3 bases at V and 0 bases at J, with 7 bases between the two ends. There are 14 residues in the CDR3. The germline V gene encodes CDR1 SGHRS and CDR2 YFSETQ. The CDR3 DNA reads TGCGCCAGCAGCTCCGACAGCTCCTACAATGAGCAGTTCTTC. Translating gives CASSSDSSYNEQFF.

This chain links TRBV6-1 with TRBJ2-5, with TRBD1 matching 7 bases. CDR3 length equals 15 residues. Germline V gene lookup returns CDR1 MNHNS and CDR2 SASEGT. V trimming: 0 bases; J trimming: 3 bases; junction bases outside the gene matches: 4. CDR3 region: CASSEATGRKETQYF. CDR3 in DNA: TGTGCCAGCAGTGAAGCGACAGGGCGAAAAGAGACCCAGTACTTC.

The rearrangement joins TRBV4-3 to TRBJ1-2; 7 bases match TRBD1. The J segment lost 5 bases and the V segment lost 0 bases, leaving 6 bases of the junction unmatched. Germline V gives CDR1 LGHNA, CDR2 YSLEER. The CDR3 length is 15 residues. The CDR3 reads CASSQDLGQNYGYTF. CDR3 in DNA: TGCGCCAGCAGCCAAGATCTGGGACAGAATTATGGCTACACCTTC.

The sample holds one count of this clone. J is TRBJ1-2 and V is TRBV7-6, with a possible D match to TRBD1 (5 bases). This CDR3 has 14 residues. The V and J ends lost 5 bases and 2 bases respectively, with 12 bases between them. Per the germline V gene, CDR1 is SGHVS and CDR2 is FNYEAQ. The CDR3 spells CASSPTTENYGYTF. The CDR3 coding sequence is TGTGCCAGCAGCCCAACGACAGAGAACTATGGCTACACCTTC. The entire variable domain, with the rest obtained from reference TRBV7-6 and TRBJ1-2, is as follows: GAGVSQSPRYKVTKRGQDVALRCDPISGHVSLYWYRQALGQGPEFLTYFNYEAQQDKSGLPNDRFSAERPEGSISTLTIQRTEQRDSAMYRCASSPTTENYGYTFGSGTRLTVV.

The chain has TRBV7-6 and TRBJ2-1; a weak D match, TRBD2 (5 bases). Trimming took off 6 bases at V and 5 bases at J, with 20 bases between the two ends. The CDR3 runs 16 residues. Looked up from germline, CDR1 is SGHVS and CDR2 is FNYEAQ. Here the CDR3 reads CASSQDRDPGDNEQFF. CDR3 nucleotide sequence: TGTGCCAGCAGTCAGGACCGGGATCCCGGGGACAATGAGCAGTTCTTC.

The chain is built from TRBV4-2 and TRBJ1-1; 7 nucleotides agree with TRBD1. The CDR3 contains 15 residues. The germline V gene encodes CDR1 LGHNA and CDR2 YNFKEQ. J gave up 3 bases and V 1 base, and 5 bases lay outside the gene matches. The CDR3 spells CASSQVIDRDTEAFF. The CDR3 DNA is TGTGCCAGCAGCCAAGTCATAGACAGGGACACTGAAGCTTTCTTT.

CDR3 sequence (DNA): TGTGCCAGTAGTATGGGACAGGTGGTGGCAGCTTTCTTT. It translates to CASSMGQVVAAFF. The J gene is TRBJ1-1, the V gene TRBV19, with 8 bases aligning to TRBD1. This CDR3 contains 13 residues. Germline CDR1 and CDR2: LNHDA and SQIVND (reference sequence). Trimming cost V 3 bases and J 10 bases; bases outside gene matches: 7.